A single TCR beta chain is shown here with its context. No antigen is known for it. This CDR3 region has 14 residues. The V end was cut by 3 bases, the J end by 2 bases, with 11 bases between. CDR1 MDHEN and CDR2 SYDVKM come from the germline V gene. The PCR was carried out with 60 Vbeta primers and 13 Jbeta primers. Clones were read by immunoSEQ multiplex PCR, and TCRdb kept only the in-frame ones, dropping some. Among approximately 92,000 clones listed, 81% were seen once. These data come from a study of cytomegalovirus exposure and HLA in healthy donors. Looking at the study overall: One earlier analysis, a look at 150 million to 200 million T cells, found roughly 110 million unique TCR beta sequences. Study-level results: In vitro confirmation showed three CMV-associated chains to be CMV antigen specific. Later genetic work tied a missense DCLRE1C variant to beta-chain V and J trimming. Across donors, most TCRs were seen rarely, yet some public ones were widespread.

Input material: PBMCs. The sequence came from a girl aged 2 to 10 in good health and CMV-seropositive. V is TRBV28 and J is TRBJ2-7, with a tentative D call TRBD1 (5 bases). The CDR3 nucleotides read TGTGCCAGCAGTTTTAAGGGGTCTGCCTACGAGCAGTACTTC. It codes for CASSFKGSAYEQYF.